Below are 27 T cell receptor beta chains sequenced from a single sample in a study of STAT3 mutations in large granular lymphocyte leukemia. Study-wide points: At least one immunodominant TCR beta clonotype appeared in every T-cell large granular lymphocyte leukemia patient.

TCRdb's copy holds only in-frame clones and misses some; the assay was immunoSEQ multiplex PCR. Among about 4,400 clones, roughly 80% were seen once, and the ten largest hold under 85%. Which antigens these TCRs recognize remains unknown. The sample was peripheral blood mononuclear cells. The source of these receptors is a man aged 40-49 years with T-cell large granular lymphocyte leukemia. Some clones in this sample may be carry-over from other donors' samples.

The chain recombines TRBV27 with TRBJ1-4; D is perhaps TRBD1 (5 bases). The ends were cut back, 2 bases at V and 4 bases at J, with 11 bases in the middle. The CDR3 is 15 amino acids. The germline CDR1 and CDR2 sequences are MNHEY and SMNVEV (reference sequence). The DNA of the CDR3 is TGTGCCAGCAGTTTAAGGAGACAGAATAATGAAAAACTGTTTTTT. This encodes CASSLRRQNNEKLFF.

CDR3 DNA: TGTGCCACCAGCAGCAGGGACATCTTGGGGGAGAACACTGAAGCTTTCTTT. It specifies CATSSRDILGENTEAFF. The gene calls are TRBV15 and TRBJ1-1; the D gene is possibly TRBD1 (6 bases). V lost 3 bases to trimming and J lost 1 base, with 18 bases between them. Germline V gene sequence: CDR1 LNHNV, CDR2 YYDKDF (reference sequence). The CDR3 runs 17 residues.

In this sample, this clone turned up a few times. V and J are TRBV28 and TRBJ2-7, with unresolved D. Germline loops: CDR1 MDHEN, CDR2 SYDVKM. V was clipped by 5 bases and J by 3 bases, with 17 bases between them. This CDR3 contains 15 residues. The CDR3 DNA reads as TGTGCCAGCAGTCCCAGGACCTTCGACCACTACGAGCAGTACTTC. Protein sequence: CASSPRTFDHYEQYF.

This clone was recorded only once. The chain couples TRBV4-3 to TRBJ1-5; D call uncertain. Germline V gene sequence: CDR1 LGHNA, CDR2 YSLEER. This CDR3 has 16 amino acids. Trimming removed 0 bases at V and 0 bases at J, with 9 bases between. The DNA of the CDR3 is TGCGCCAGCAGCCAAGATCGAGCGGTTAGCAATCAGCCCCAGCATTTT. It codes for CASSQDRAVSNQPQHF.

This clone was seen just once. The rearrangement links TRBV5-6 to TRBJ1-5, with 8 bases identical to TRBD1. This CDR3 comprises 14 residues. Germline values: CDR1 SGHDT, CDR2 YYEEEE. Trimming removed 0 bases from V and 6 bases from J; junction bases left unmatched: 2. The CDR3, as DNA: TGTGCCAGCAGCTTGGGACAGGGGAGTCAGCCCCAGCATTTT. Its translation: CASSLGQGSQPQHF.

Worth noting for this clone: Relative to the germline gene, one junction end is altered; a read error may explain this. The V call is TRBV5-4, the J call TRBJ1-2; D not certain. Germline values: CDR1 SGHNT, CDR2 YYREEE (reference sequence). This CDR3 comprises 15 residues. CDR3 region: CASTLMAEIHYGYTF. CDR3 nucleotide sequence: TGTGCCAGCACCTTGATGGCAGAGATCCACTATGGCTACACCTTC.

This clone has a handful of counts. In nucleotides, the CDR3 is TGCGCCAGCAGCCAAGCATGGGACTCCGGCTACAATGAGCAGTTCTTC. Protein: CASSQAWDSGYNEQFF. The V call is TRBV4-3, the J call TRBJ2-1; weak D call: TRBD2 (6 bases). CDR1 LGHNA and CDR2 YSLEER come from the germline V gene. There are 16 residues in the CDR3. V shed 1 base and J shed 3 bases, with 13 bases lying between them.

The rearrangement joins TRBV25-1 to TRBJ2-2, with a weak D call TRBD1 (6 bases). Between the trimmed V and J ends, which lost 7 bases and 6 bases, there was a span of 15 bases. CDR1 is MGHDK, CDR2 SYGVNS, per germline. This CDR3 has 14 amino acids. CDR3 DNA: TGTGCCAGCATCGGCAGGGGCTCGGCCGGGGAGCTGTTTTTT. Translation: CASIGRGSAGELFF.

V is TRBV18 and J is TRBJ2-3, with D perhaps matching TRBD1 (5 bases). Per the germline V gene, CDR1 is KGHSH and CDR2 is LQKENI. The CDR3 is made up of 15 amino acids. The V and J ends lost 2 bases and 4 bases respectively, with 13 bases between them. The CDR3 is CASSPKGPVPDTQYF. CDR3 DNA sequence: TGTGCCAGCTCACCAAAGGGGCCAGTTCCAGATACGCAGTATTTT.

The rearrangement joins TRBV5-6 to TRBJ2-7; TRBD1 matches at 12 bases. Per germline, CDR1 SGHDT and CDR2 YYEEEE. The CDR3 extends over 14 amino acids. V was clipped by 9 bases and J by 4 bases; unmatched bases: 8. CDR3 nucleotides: TGTGCCAAATCGGGACAGGGGGCTTTATACGAGCAGTACTTC. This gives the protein CAKSGQGALYEQYF. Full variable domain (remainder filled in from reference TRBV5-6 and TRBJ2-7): DAGVTQSPTHLIKTRGQQVTLRCSPKSGHDTVSWYQQALGQGPQFIFQYYEEEERQRGNFPDRFSGHQFPNYSSELNVNALLLGDSALYLCAKSGQGALYEQYFGPGTRLTVT.

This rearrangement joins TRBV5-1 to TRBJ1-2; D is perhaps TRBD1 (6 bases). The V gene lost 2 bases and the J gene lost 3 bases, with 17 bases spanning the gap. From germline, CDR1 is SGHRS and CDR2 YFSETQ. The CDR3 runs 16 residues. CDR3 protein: CASSLGGTAGHYGYTF. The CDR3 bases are TGCGCCAGCAGCTTAGGGGGTACAGCCGGACACTATGGCTACACCTTC.

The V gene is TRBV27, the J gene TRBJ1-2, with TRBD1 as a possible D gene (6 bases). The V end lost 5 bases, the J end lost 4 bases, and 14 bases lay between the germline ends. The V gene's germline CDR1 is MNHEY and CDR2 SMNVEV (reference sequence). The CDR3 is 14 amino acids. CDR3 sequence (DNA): TGTGCCAGCAGTGAGTCGCAGGGGCGCTATGGCTACACCTTC. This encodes CASSESQGRYGYTF.

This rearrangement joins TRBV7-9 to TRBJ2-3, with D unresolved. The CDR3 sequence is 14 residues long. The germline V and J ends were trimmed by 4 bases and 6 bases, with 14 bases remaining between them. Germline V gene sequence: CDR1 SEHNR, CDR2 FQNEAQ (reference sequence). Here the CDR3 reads CASSSGFVGDTQYF. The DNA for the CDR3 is TGTGCCAGCAGCTCTGGGTTTGTGGGGGATACGCAGTATTTT.

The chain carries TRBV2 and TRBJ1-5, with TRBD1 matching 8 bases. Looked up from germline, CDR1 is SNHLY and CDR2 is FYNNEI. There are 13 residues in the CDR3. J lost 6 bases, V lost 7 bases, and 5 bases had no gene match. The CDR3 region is CASTIDRGQPQHF. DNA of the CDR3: TGTGCCAGCACTATAGACAGGGGTCAGCCCCAGCATTTT. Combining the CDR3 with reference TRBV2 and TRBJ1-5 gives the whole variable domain EPEVTQTPSHQVTQMGQEVILRCVPISNHLYFYWYRQILGQKVEFLVSFYNNEISEKSEIFDDQFSVERPDGSNFTLKIRSTKLEDSAMYFCASTIDRGQPQHFGDGTRLSIL.

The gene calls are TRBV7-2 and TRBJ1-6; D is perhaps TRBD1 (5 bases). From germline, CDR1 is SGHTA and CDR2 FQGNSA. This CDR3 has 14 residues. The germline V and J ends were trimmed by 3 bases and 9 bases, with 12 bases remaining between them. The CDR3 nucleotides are TGTGCCAGCAGCTTTGGGGGTCTGGCTTCACCCCTCCACTTT. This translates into CASSFGGLASPLHF.

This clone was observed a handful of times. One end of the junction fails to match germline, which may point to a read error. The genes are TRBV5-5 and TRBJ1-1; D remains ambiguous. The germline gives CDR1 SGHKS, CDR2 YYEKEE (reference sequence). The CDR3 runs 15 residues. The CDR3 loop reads CASTLDGSGLTEAFF. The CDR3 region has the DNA TGTGCCAGCACCTTGGATGGTTCAGGTCTCACTGAAGCTTTCTTT.

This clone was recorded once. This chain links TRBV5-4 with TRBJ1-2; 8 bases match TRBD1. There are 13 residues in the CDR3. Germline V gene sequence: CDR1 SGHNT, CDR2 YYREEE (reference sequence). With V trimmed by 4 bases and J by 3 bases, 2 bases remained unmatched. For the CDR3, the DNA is TGTGCCAGCAGCCCGGACAGGGACTATGGCTACACCTTC. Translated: CASSPDRDYGYTF.

CDR3 in amino acids: CASSPRPGWNSPLHF. The CDR3 DNA sequence: TGTGCCAGCTCACCACGGCCGGGCTGGAATTCACCCCTCCACTTT. This chain uses TRBV18 with TRBJ1-6; D ambiguous. The CDR3 runs 15 residues. The germline V and J ends were trimmed by 1 base and 7 bases, with 11 bases remaining between them. CDR1 and CDR2 from the germline V gene are KGHSH and LQKENI.

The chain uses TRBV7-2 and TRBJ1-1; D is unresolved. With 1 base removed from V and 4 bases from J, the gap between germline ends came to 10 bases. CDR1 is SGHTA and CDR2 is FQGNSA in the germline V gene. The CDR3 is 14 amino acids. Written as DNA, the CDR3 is TGTGCCAGCAGCTTAGGTCGGCAGACCACTGAAGCTTTCTTT. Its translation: CASSLGRQTTEAFF.

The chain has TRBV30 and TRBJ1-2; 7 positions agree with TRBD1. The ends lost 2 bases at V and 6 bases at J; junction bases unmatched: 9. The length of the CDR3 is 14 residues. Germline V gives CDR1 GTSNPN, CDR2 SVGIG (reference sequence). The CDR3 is CAWSKPFGQDGYTF. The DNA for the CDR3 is TGTGCCTGGAGTAAACCATTCGGACAGGATGGCTACACCTTC.

CDR3 DNA: TGTGCCAGCCTCAGGACATTCTTCTACGAGCAGTACTTC. Translating gives CASLRTFFYEQYF. The gene calls are TRBV2 and TRBJ2-7; tentative D call: TRBD1 (5 bases). Trimming removed 8 bases at V and 3 bases at J, with 14 bases between. The CDR3 has 13 residues. Germline lookup yields CDR1 SNHLY and CDR2 FYNNEI.

This CDR3 reads CASSLAPQTPQETQYF. As DNA, the CDR3 is TGCGCCAGCAGCTTGGCACCGCAGACGCCCCAAGAGACCCAGTACTTC. This chain connects TRBV5-1 to TRBJ2-5; no clear D. Trimming left V 0 bases short and J 1 base short, with 13 bases between. The CDR3 extends over 16 amino acids. From germline, CDR1 is SGHRS and CDR2 YFSETQ.

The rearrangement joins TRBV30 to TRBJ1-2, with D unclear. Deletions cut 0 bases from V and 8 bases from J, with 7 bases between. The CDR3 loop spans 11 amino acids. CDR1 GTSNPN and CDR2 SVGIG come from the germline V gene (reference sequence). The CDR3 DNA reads TGTGCCTGGAGTGTCGGAGGGGGCTACACCTTC. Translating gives CAWSVGGGYTF.

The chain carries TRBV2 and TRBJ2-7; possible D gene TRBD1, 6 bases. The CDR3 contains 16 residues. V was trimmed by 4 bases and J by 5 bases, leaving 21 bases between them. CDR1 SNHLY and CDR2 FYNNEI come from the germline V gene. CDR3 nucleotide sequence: TGTGCCAGCAGTGTTAGTATAAAGGACAGTTCAAACGAGCAGTACTTC. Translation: CASSVSIKDSSNEQYF.

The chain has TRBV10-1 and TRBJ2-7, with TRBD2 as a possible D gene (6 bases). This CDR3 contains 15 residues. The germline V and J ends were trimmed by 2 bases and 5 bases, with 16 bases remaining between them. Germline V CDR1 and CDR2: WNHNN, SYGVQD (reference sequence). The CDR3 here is CASSERGGVGNEQYF. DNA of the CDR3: TGCGCCAGCAGTGAGAGGGGAGGTGTCGGTAACGAGCAGTACTTC.

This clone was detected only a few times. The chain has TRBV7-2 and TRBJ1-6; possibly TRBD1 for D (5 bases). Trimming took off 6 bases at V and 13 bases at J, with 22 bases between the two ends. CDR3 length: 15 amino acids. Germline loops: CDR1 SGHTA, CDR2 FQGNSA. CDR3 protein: CASRPGPTREAPLHF. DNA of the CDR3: TGTGCCAGCAGGCCAGGGCCTACGAGGGAGGCGCCCCTCCACTTT.

The CDR3 DNA follows: TGTGCCAGCAGTCTCGACAGCCCCTATAATTCACCCCTCCACTTT. It codes for CASSLDSPYNSPLHF. V gene TRBV6-6 combines with J gene TRBJ1-6; the D gene is possibly TRBD1 (5 bases). CDR1 is MNHNY, CDR2 SVGAGI, per germline (reference sequence). The V end was cut by 5 bases, the J end by 2 bases, with 10 bases between. The CDR3 extends over 15 amino acids.